What follows describes a single T cell receptor beta chain. This clone's antigen is unknown. Per-base qualities were not stored, and no clone one base away is much larger. Using the deep immunoSEQ assay, multiplex PCR amplified TCR CDR3 regions from genomic DNA. Extracted genomic DNA from each cell subset was spread evenly across all wells of several immunoSEQ 96-well plates, with each plate serving as a replicate. For sorted subsets, each replicate PCR was loaded with about 0.2 ug genomic DNA, equivalent to 32,000 or so T cell genomes. The purified libraries were quantified using a Qubit 3.0 fluorometer, sized with a Bioanalyzer 2100, and then quantified again using the KAPA Library Quantification kit. Each immunoSEQ 96-well plate was sequenced on its own single-read 150-cycle Illumina NextSeq 550 flow cell. As for how the authors treated the data: The immunoSEQ output contained only junctional sequences without quality scores, so filtering could not match that applied to full-length reads. To assign V/J genes and CDR3, sequences were annotated against IMGT germline references using PyIR, a Python wrapper for IgBLAST v1.9. Reads were removed for weak V/J assignments (E-value above 1e-6), missing CDR3, stop codons, out-of-frame junctions, or ambiguous translated residues. A V3J clonotype was defined by an identical inferred V gene, J gene, and CDR3 amino acid sequence. Percentage overlap between repertoires was computed as shared unique clonotypes divided by the size of the smaller repertoire. RTK rarefaction, the Chao1 estimator, and Recon v2.1 estimates of unobserved clonotypes were used to assess repertoire richness. Generation probabilities were computed with OLGA for all TCRbeta clonotypes obtained by the gDNA method from four donors. TCRdb obtained this table from immuneACCESS and retained in-frame rearrangements with V and J assigned. These tables miss some clones; where compared with another copy, unresolved V genes account for less than half of the shortfall, and the remainder is unexplained. D and trimming come from the DNA, and the V and J calls and clone size come from that table. The sample profile shows roughly 2.1 million clones; approximately 94% of them were found once. The top ten constitute more than 1.5% of the sample.

V is trimmed back by 3 bases and J by 0 bases, and the junction contains 4 bases that no gene match accounts for. CDR1 and CDR2 were assigned from the germline V gene (reference sequence) as MNHEY and SMNVEV. From its cysteine to its phenylalanine, the CDR3 spans 15 amino acids. The retained sequence is limited to the CDR3, 45 bases, with the frame set at the first base. These data are taken from a study of shared clonotypes between healthy human individuals (dated by TCRdb to about 2020). Notes on the research overall: Two women and a few men aged 18 to 49 years were included in the cohort. Per donor, three plates each were used for CD4 naive and CD4 memory, two for CD8 naive, and one for CD8 memory. Blood TCR repertoires of 5 or 6 healthy adults were deeply sequenced to estimate repertoire size and the extent of clonotype sharing between individuals. To increase sequencing depth and limit assay-specific biases, TCR repertoire library preparation and sequencing were carried out by different laboratories using diverse techniques. Leukapheresis yielded between about 0.8 and 8.9 billion PBMCs per donor.

Study-wide conclusions, independent of this receptor: Only blood was sampled, and tissue TCR repertoires likely differ from those in blood. The small number of donors limited the genetic and exposure-history diversity represented. Compared with non-shared clonotypes, the clonotypes found in all four sorted-subset donors had higher generation probabilities. Naive subsets generally had larger estimated clonotype richness than memory subsets. Sharing across several donors was observed for approximately 4.6% of naive CD4, under 4% of naive CD8, about 2.3% of memory CD4, and roughly 0.4% of memory CD8 clonotypes. Pairwise subsampling indicated that sequencing depth was expected to affect the degree of clonotype sharing among donors. Incomplete sequencing was indicated by rarefaction of sorted-subset datasets, despite the large sequencing depth.

For the CD8 naive samples, CD45RO-negative cells were positively selected for CCR7, yielding a CD45RA+CCR7+ population from which TemRA cells were excluded. Donors were healthy HIV-negative adults with no recently reported acute infections or vaccinations. Every donor was a Caucasian adult residing in Nashville, Tennessee, USA. Blood was collected by leukapheresis, and PBMCs were isolated by Ficoll-Histopaque density gradient centrifugation and then cryopreserved in liquid nitrogen vapor phase. Purity and quantity of every magnetically sorted T cell population were checked by analytical flow cytometry. Genomic DNA was isolated from each sorted fraction and quantified by UV absorbance on a Nanodrop 2000c.

The TCR sequence derives from a man aged 18 to 29 in good health. Some clones in this sample may be carry-over from other donors' samples. The sample comprised naive CD8+ T cells from PBMCs. The sample's cell subset or site label, decoded: CD45RA+CCR7+. The rearrangement joined TRBV27 to TRBJ2-7; 8 junctional bases match TRBD2. The CDR3 loop reads CASSFLGTSSYEQYF. The sequence in DNA is TGTGCCAGCAGTTTCTTGGGGACTAGCTCCTACGAGCAGTACTTC.